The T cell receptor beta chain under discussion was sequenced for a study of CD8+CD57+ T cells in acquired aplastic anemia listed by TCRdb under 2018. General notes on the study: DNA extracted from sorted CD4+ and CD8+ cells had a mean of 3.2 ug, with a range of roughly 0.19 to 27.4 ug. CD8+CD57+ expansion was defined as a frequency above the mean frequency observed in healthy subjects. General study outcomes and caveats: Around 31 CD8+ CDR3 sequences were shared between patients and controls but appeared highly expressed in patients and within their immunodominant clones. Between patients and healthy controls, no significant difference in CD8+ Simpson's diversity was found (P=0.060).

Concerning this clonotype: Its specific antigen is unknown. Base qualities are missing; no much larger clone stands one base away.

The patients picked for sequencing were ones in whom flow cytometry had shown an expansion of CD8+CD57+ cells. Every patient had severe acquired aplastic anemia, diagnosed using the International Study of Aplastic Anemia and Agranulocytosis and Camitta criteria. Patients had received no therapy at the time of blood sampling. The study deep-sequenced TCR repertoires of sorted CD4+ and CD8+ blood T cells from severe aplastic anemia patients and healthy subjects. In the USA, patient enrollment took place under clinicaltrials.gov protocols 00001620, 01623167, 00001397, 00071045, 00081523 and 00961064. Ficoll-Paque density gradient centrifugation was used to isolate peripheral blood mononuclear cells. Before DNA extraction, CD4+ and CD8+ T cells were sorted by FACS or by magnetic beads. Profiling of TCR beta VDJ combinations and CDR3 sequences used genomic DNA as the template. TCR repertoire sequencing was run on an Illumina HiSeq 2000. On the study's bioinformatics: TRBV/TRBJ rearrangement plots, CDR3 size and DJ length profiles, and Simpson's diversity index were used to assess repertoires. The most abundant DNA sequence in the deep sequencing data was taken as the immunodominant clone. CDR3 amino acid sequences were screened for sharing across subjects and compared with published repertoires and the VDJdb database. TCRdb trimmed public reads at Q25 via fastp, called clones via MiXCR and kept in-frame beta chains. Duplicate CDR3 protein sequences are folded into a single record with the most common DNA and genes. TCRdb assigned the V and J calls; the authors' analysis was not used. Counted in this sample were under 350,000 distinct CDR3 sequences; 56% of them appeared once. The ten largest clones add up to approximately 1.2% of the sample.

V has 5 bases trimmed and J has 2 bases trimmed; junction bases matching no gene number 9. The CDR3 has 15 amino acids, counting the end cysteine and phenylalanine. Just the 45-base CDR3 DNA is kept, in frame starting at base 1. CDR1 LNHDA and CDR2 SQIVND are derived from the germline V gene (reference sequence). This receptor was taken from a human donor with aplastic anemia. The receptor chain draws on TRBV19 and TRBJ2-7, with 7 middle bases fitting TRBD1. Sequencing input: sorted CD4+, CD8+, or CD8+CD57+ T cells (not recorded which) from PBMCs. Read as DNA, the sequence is TGTGCCAGTAGTTTGCTGACAGGGCCCACCTACGAGCAGTACTTC. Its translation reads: CASSLLTGPTYEQYF.